This TCR beta chain came from a study of blood T cell repertoires in COVID-19. Method: immunoSEQ multiplex PCR; TCRdb's copy keeps in-frame clones and lacks some. The data hold approximately 150,000 clones, with 90% observed a single time. Sequencing used peripheral blood. The receptor's source is a man between 60 and 70 years old with active or convalescent COVID-19.

The CDR3 loop is CASSLGEGRYYEQYF. The CDR3 coding sequence is TGTGCCAGCAGCTTAGGAGAAGGGAGATACTACGAGCAGTACTTC. The chain has TRBV11-3 and TRBJ2-7, with D possibly being TRBD2 (5 bases). CDR1 is SGHNT, CDR2 YENEEA, per germline. V dropped 1 base and J dropped 3 bases, with 13 bases sitting between them. The CDR3 covers 15 residues.